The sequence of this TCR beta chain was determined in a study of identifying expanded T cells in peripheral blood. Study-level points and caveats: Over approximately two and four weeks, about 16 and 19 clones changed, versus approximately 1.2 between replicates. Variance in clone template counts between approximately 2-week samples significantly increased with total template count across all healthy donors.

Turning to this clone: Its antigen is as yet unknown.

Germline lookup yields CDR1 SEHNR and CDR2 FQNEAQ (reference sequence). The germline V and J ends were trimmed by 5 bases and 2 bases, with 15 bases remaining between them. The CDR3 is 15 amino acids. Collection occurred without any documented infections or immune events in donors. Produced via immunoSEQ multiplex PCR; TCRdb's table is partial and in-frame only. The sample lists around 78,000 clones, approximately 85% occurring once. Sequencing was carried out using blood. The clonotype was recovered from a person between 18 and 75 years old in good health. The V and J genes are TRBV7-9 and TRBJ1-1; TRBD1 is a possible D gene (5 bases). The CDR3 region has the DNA TGTGCCAGCAGCCCACTTGGGGCAGCTAACACTGAAGCTTTCTTT. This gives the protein CASSPLGAANTEAFF.